This T cell receptor beta chain came from a study of identical twins. Findings and limits, study-wide: Twins shared out-of-frame alpha sequences with excess low generation probability.

TCRdb re-derived calls from the 5' RACE reads in MiXCR, one entry per CDR3 protein. The sample includes over 600,000 distinct CDR3 sequences, 21% of them seen just once. The CDR3 runs 14 residues. With 4 bases clipped from V and 7 bases from J, the junction kept 8 bases outside the gene matches. CDR1 is PRHDT and CDR2 is FYEKMQ in the germline V gene (reference sequence). In the case of this clonotype: The target antigen is unknown.

The sample was also reused in another study, on T cells expressing NK-cell markers. This second study notes: Several experiments confined sorting to alpha-beta TCR T cells with an anti-gamma-delta TCR antibody. These clonotypes also led the CD3+CD56-NKG2C+ fraction in four donors.

Material for sequencing was PBMCs. The TCR was taken from a woman aged 18-29 years in good health. This chain links TRBV13 with TRBJ2-7; the match to TRBD1 covers 9 bases. The CDR3 loop is CASSYEQGAREQYF. For the CDR3, the DNA is TGTGCCAGCAGCTACGAACAGGGGGCTAGGGAGCAGTACTTC.